This T cell receptor (beta chain) was documented in a study of blood T cell repertoires in COVID-19. For the study at large: Samples of COVID-19 (acute and convalescent) were obtained from the United States, Italy and Spain. PBMCs, B-cell-depleted T cells, or T cells were the source of the cDNA or gDNA that made up the material.

Seattle researchers signed up patients amid active infection and tracked them longitudinally. Study processing details: Estimates of nucleated cell counts were drawn from the amplification of reference gene primers. Only in-frame clones appear in the TCRdb table, and some are missing; sequencing was by immunoSEQ multiplex PCR. V, J and clone size are those of that table, while D and trimming were read from the DNA. The profile shows more than 200,000 clones, around 87% of them singletons. CDR3 size: 14 residues. The germline gives CDR1 MNHNY, CDR2 SVGAGI (reference sequence). Trimming took 8 bases from V and 6 from J; bases not matched to a gene: 2.

The sample taken for sequencing was peripheral blood. The TCR comes from a woman in her fifties or sixties with COVID-19, enrolled during active disease. V is TRBV6-6 and J is TRBJ2-2; TRBD2 agrees at 14 bases. This chain's CDR3 is CASGGLAGAGELFF. CDR3 bases: TGTGCCAGCGGGGGACTAGCGGGAGCCGGGGAGCTGTTTTTT.